Listed here are 10 T cell receptor beta chains from one sample, sequenced in a study of blood T cell repertoires in COVID-19. Assay: immunoSEQ multiplex PCR; the TCRdb copy retains only in-frame clones and omits some. Among about 140,000 clones, 70% to 85% were seen once, and the ten largest hold approximately 4%. The sample taken for sequencing was peripheral blood. All receptors derive from a man aged 55 to 70 with acute or convalescent COVID-19.

The rearrangement links TRBV6-2 or TRBV6-3 to TRBJ1-1; D not certain. This CDR3 is 11 amino acids long. V shed 2 bases and J shed 7 bases, with 5 bases lying between them. In germline, CDR1 is MNHEY, CDR2 SVGEGT. This CDR3 reads CASSYHSEAFF. In nucleotides, the CDR3 is TGTGCCAGCAGTTACCACAGTGAAGCTTTCTTT.

The V and J genes are TRBV27 and TRBJ1-6; 10 nucleotides match TRBD1. Germline values: CDR1 MNHEY, CDR2 SMNVEV (reference sequence). CDR3 length equals 13 residues. Losses at the gene ends were 5 bases for V and 11 bases for J; bases not matched to a gene: 3. CDR3 DNA: TGTGCCAGCAGTGGGACAGGGGTGGCACCCCTCCACTTT. Amino acid sequence: CASSGTGVAPLHF.

The V call is TRBV7-3, the J call TRBJ2-3, with TRBD2 matching 7 bases. Germline CDR1 SGHTA, CDR2 FQGTGA. This CDR3 spans 13 amino acids. V was pared by 5 bases and J by 5 bases, with 4 bases of the junction left unmatched. The CDR3 reads CASSPGGVDTQYF. The CDR3, as DNA: TGTGCCAGCAGCCCTGGGGGGGTAGATACGCAGTATTTT.

This clone was seen just once. The genes are TRBV2 and TRBJ2-5; TRBD2 might be the D (5 bases). The CDR3 covers 14 residues. Germline CDR1 SNHLY, CDR2 FYNNEI. Trimming pared 4 bases from V and 5 bases from J, leaving 14 bases between. The CDR3 DNA is TGTGCCAGCAGTGGGATGAGGGCCCAGGAGACCCAGTACTTC. Translating gives CASSGMRAQETQYF.

This chain links TRBV5-1 with TRBJ1-6; the match to TRBD1 covers 10 bases. Per the germline V gene, CDR1 is SGHRS and CDR2 is YFSETQ. V lost 1 base and J lost 10; bases outside the gene matches: 11. This CDR3 comprises 17 residues. CDR3 bases: TGCGCCAGCAGCTTGACCGGGACAGGGGTGGAGGAATCACCCCTCCACTTT. Translation gives CASSLTGTGVEESPLHF. The full variable domain, in which reference TRBV5-1 and TRBJ1-6 provide the parts outside the CDR3, is KAGVTQTPRYLIKTRGQQVTLSCSPISGHRSVSWYQQTPGQGLQFLFEYFSETQRNKGNFPGRFSGRQFSNSRSEMNVSTLELGDSALYLCASSLTGTGVEESPLHFGNGTRLTVT.

The chain carries TRBV7-6 and TRBJ2-2, with D perhaps TRBD1 (5 bases). The V and J ends lost 1 base and 1 base respectively, with 10 bases between them. The CDR3 has 16 residues. The germline V gene encodes CDR1 SGHVS and CDR2 FNYEAQ. CDR3 protein: CASSLGQGGNTGELFF. CDR3 nucleotides: TGTGCCAGCAGCTTAGGTCAGGGCGGGAACACCGGGGAGCTGTTTTTT.

This chain connects TRBV6-6 to TRBJ2-1; weak D call: TRBD2 (5 bases). This CDR3 spans 10 amino acids. Germline loops: CDR1 MNHNY, CDR2 SVGAGI (reference sequence). V was trimmed by 4 bases and J by 10 bases, leaving 5 bases between them. CDR3 sequence reads: CASSSGEQFF. CDR3 DNA: TGTGCCAGCAGTTCGGGAGAGCAGTTCTTC.

The rearrangement links TRBV11-2 to TRBJ1-1; D is uncertain. V lost 5 bases and J 1 base, leaving 14 bases between the germline ends. Per the germline V gene, CDR1 is SGHAT and CDR2 is FQNNGV. CDR3 length: 15 amino acids. CDR3 sequence (DNA): TGTGCCAGCAGCCCCTCGTGGCAGGCGAACACTGAAGCTTTCTTT. Translation: CASSPSWQANTEAFF. Drawing the rest from reference TRBV11-2 and TRBJ1-1, the complete variable domain is EAGVAQSPRYKIIEKRQSVAFWCNPISGHATLYWYQQILGQGPKLLIQFQNNGVVDDSQLPKDRFSAERLKGVDSTLKIQPAKLEDSAVYLCASSPSWQANTEAFFGQGTRLTVV.

This chain joins TRBV7-9 and TRBJ1-4, with D possibly TRBD1 on 5 matching bases. Trimming took off 5 bases at V and 4 bases at J, with 11 bases between the two ends. This CDR3 spans 14 amino acids. Germline V gives CDR1 SEHNR, CDR2 FQNEAQ (reference sequence). CDR3 DNA sequence: TGTGCCAGCAGCCTCCTAGGGGTTAATGAAAAACTGTTTTTT. It encodes CASSLLGVNEKLFF.

The chain joins TRBV5-8 to TRBJ2-7, with 7 positions matching TRBD2. V trimming: 2 bases; J trimming: 9 bases; junction bases outside the gene matches: 11. The CDR3 runs to 14 residues. The germline V gene has CDR1 SGHTS and CDR2 YDEGEE. Here the CDR3 reads CASSLKTSNGVQYF. CDR3 nucleotide sequence: TGTGCCAGCAGCTTAAAGACTAGCAACGGAGTGCAGTACTTC.